These 26 T cell receptor beta chains share one sample of origin, sequenced in a study of T cells after yellow fever vaccination. Using its own MiXCR run on the 5' RACE reads, TCRdb lists one record per CDR3 protein. The table records over 110,000 distinct CDR3 sequences, 7% to 9% of them present only once. The material sequenced was CD4+ T cells sorted from PBMCs, taken 5 days after the yellow fever booster vaccination. These receptors all come from a young man who received the YFV17D yellow fever vaccine.

This clonotype has a count of ten or more. The V gene is TRBV7-6, the J gene TRBJ2-2, with TRBD1 identical over 7 bases. CDR1 is SGHVS, CDR2 FNYEAQ, per germline. The CDR3 length is 15 residues. After removal of 5 bases from V and 5 bases from J, the junction contained 8 bases not matched to a gene. The CDR3 spells CASSRQGIATGELFF. CDR3 nucleotide sequence: TGTGCCAGCAGCCGACAGGGAATAGCAACCGGGGAGCTGTTTTTT.

Many counts were recorded for this clonotype. The chain employs TRBV6-2 or TRBV6-3 and TRBJ1-1; TRBD1 might be the D (5 bases). The CDR3 has 14 residues. The V gene lost 6 bases and the J gene lost 4 bases, with 15 bases spanning the gap. Per the germline V gene, CDR1 is MNHEY and CDR2 is SVGEGT. As DNA, the CDR3 is TGTGCCAGCAGAACCGGGACGCTGGCCACTGAAGCTTTCTTT. Protein product: CASRTGTLATEAFF.

This clonotype was observed at least ten times. The chain is built from TRBV7-2 and TRBJ2-1; TRBD1 matches 7 bases. The germline V gene encodes CDR1 SGHTA and CDR2 FQGNSA. The V and J ends lost 3 bases and 8 bases, in that order; junction bases with no gene match: 4. This CDR3 has 13 amino acids. The CDR3 sequence is CASSLTGLDEQFF. CDR3 bases: TGTGCCAGCAGCTTGACAGGGTTGGATGAGCAGTTCTTC.

A word on this clonotype: A read error is possible here, since a much larger clone lies one base away. The chain carries TRBV9 and TRBJ2-1; TRBD2 is a possible D gene (6 bases). Germline V gene sequence: CDR1 SGDLS, CDR2 YYNGEE. The CDR3 is 14 amino acids. CDR3 nucleotide sequence: TGTGCCAGCAGCGTAGAAAGTAGCGGCAATGAGGAGTTCTTC. Its translation is CASSVESSGNEEFF.

In its sample, this clonotype was seen many times. This chain connects TRBV7-3 to TRBJ1-5; tentatively, D is TRBD1 (6 bases). Trimming took 5 bases from V and 6 from J, leaving 11 bases between them. The CDR3 is made up of 13 amino acids. Germline V gives CDR1 SGHTA, CDR2 FQGTGA. The CDR3 DNA is TGTGCCAGCAGCCAGGGAGGGGGTCAGCCCCAGCATTTT. Its protein is CASSQGGGQPQHF. Based on the CDR3 plus reference TRBV7-3 and TRBJ1-5, the full variable domain is GAGVSQTPSNKVTEKGKYVELRCDPISGHTALYWYRQSLGQGPEFLIYFQGTGAADDSGLPNDRFFAVRPEGSVSTLKIQRTERGDSAVYLCASSQGGGQPQHFGDGTRLSIL.

This clonotype was detected many times. This chain uses TRBV7-2 with TRBJ2-2, with no clear D. This CDR3 region has 16 residues. Germline V gene data show CDR1 as SGHTA and CDR2 as FQGNSA. V lost 1 base to trimming and J lost 1 base, with 10 bases between them. The CDR3 DNA follows: TGTGCCAGCAGCTTAGTAAGGTCGTGGAACACCGGGGAGCTGTTTTTT. Its protein is CASSLVRSWNTGELFF.

This clonotype came up many times. The chain has TRBV29-1 and TRBJ2-4; 11 nucleotides agree with TRBD2. The CDR3 spans 14 residues. V lost 7 bases and J lost 0; bases outside the gene matches: 2. Germline CDR1 SQVTM, CDR2 ANQGSEA. The DNA of the CDR3 is TGCAGCGCAGGACTAGCGGGAGCCAAAAACATTCAGTACTTC. It codes for CSAGLAGAKNIQYF.

This clonotype was recorded at least ten times. V and J are TRBV24-1 and TRBJ1-2, with D hard to call. CDR3 length equals 13 residues. Trimming stripped 5 bases from V and 8 bases from J, with 14 bases between. Germline V gene data show CDR1 as KGHDR and CDR2 as SFDVKD. In nucleotides, the CDR3 is TGTGCCACCAGTGGGCCGGCCAAGTACGGCTACACCTTC. Protein: CATSGPAKYGYTF.

This clonotype was picked up many times. V and J are TRBV12-3 or TRBV12-4 and TRBJ2-1, with a weak D call TRBD2 (6 bases). Trimming left V 4 bases short and J 7 bases short, with 17 bases between. The CDR3 has 15 amino acids. The CDR3 region has the DNA TGTGCCAGCAGTTGGGGCGGGGCGGTTGGGAATGAGCAGTTCTTC. Amino acids: CASSWGGAVGNEQFF.

The chain couples TRBV10-1 to TRBJ2-1; 11 bases fit TRBD2. The CDR3 runs to 14 residues. CDR1 and CDR2 from the germline V gene are WNHNN and SYGVQD (reference sequence). J was trimmed by 10 bases and V by 8 bases; bases with no gene match: 10. This chain's CDR3 is CASQASGRRGEQFF. DNA for the CDR3: TGCGCCAGCCAGGCTAGCGGGAGGCGTGGGGAGCAGTTCTTC.

This clonotype was seen repeatedly, ten times or more. This sequence joins TRBV6-5 and TRBJ1-1, with no clear D. CDR3 length: 15 amino acids. V was cut by 0 bases and J by 6 bases, with 14 bases left in between. Per the germline V gene, CDR1 is MNHEY and CDR2 is SVGAGI. Written as DNA, the CDR3 is TGTGCCAGCAGTTACTCGAAAAGGATAGAGTCTGAAGCTTTCTTT. This gives the protein CASSYSKRIESEAFF.

This clonotype has a count of ten or more. This rearrangement joins TRBV7-9 to TRBJ2-5, with D maybe TRBD1 (6 bases). Germline V lookup: CDR1 SEHNR, CDR2 FQNEAQ (reference sequence). This CDR3 contains 15 residues. The V end was cut by 4 bases, the J end by 0 bases, with 12 bases between. CDR3 region: CASSWAGTNQETQYF. The CDR3 coding sequence is TGTGCCAGCAGCTGGGCCGGGACAAACCAAGAGACCCAGTACTTC.

This clonotype has ten or more counts. The gene calls are TRBV27 and TRBJ2-7; 12 positions match TRBD2. CDR3 length: 14 amino acids. Germline values: CDR1 MNHEY, CDR2 SMNVEV (reference sequence). The J segment lost 5 bases and the V segment lost 6 bases, leaving 5 bases of the junction unmatched. The CDR3, as DNA: TGTGCCAGCAGGCGACTAGCGGGAGCGGACGAGCAGTACTTC. As protein: CASRRLAGADEQYF.

The gene calls are TRBV7-2 and TRBJ2-7; D not resolved. The CDR3 has 12 residues. The V gene's germline CDR1 is SGHTA and CDR2 FQGNSA. Trimming pared 6 bases from V and 0 bases from J, leaving 6 bases between. The CDR3 reads CTSSSDSYEQYF. For the CDR3, the DNA is TGTACCAGCAGTTCCGACTCCTACGAGCAGTACTTC.

Only one count was recorded for this clonotype. A single base separates this from a much larger clone, so it may be a read error. The J gene is TRBJ2-7, the V gene TRBV3-1; TRBD1 matches 7 bases. CDR3 size: 15 residues. The germline CDR1 and CDR2 sequences are LGHDT and YNNKEL (reference sequence). The trim removed 8 bases at V and 0 bases at J, leaving 10 bases unmatched. The CDR3: CASCPERQGSYEQYF. CDR3 DNA: TGTGCCAGCTGCCCTGAGAGACAGGGCTCCTACGAGCAGTACTTC.

The gene calls are TRBV7-2 and TRBJ2-7, with D unresolved. Deletions cut 1 base from V and 0 bases from J, with 10 bases between. Germline V lookup: CDR1 SGHTA, CDR2 FQGNSA. CDR3 length equals 15 residues. Here the CDR3 DNA reads TGTGCCAGCAGCTTAGTGTCTCGAAGCTCCTACGAGCAGTACTTC. Its translation is CASSLVSRSSYEQYF.

This clonotype was recorded at least ten times. As DNA, the CDR3 is TGTGCCACCAGCAGATCGACAGCGATGAACACTGAAGCTTTCTTT. This encodes CATSRSTAMNTEAFF. The chain employs TRBV15 and TRBJ1-1; D might be TRBD1 (5 bases). From germline, CDR1 is LNHNV and CDR2 YYDKDF (reference sequence). The CDR3 consists of 15 residues. V lost 2 bases to trimming and J lost 0 bases, with 10 bases between them.

This clonotype occurred many times. The chain recombines TRBV5-1 with TRBJ2-1, with TRBD2 identical over 12 bases. V was pared by 4 bases and J by 7 bases, with 6 bases of the junction left unmatched. This CDR3 contains 15 residues. Germline CDR1 SGHRS, CDR2 YFSETQ. The CDR3 protein is CASSLTSGSKNEQFF. CDR3 nucleotide sequence: TGCGCCAGCAGCCTGACTAGCGGGAGTAAGAATGAGCAGTTCTTC.

In its sample, this clonotype was seen many times. The V gene is TRBV20-1, the J gene TRBJ2-3, with 11 bases that match TRBD1. The CDR3 consists of 14 residues. Trimming took 5 bases from V and 4 from J; bases not matched to a gene: 5. CDR1 and CDR2 from the germline V gene are DFQATT and SNEGSKA (reference sequence). The CDR3 reads CSASGTGGSDTQYF. CDR3 nucleotides: TGCAGTGCTTCCGGGACAGGGGGTTCAGATACGCAGTATTTT.

This clonotype occurred many times. The V and J genes are TRBV7-2 and TRBJ2-2, with TRBD1 matching over 7 bases. The CDR3 extends over 15 amino acids. Per germline, CDR1 SGHTA and CDR2 FQGNSA. The V segment lost 8 bases and the J segment 1 base; nucleotides outside the gene matches: 7. The CDR3 protein is CASPKTGMNTGELFF. The CDR3 nucleotides are TGTGCCAGCCCCAAGACAGGGATGAACACCGGGGAGCTGTTTTTT.

The table lists this clonotype with a few counts. The CDR3 DNA sequence: TGCGCCAGCAGCTTGGAACGGGATCAGCCCCAGCATTTT. Residues: CASSLERDQPQHF. The chain combines TRBV5-1 with TRBJ1-5; D is unclear. This CDR3 region has 13 residues. The V end was cut by 0 bases, the J end by 5 bases, with 6 bases between. Germline CDR1 reads SGHRS; CDR2 reads YFSETQ.

This clonotype was seen repeatedly, ten times or more. The chain recombines TRBV28 with TRBJ1-1, with TRBD1 matching over 7 bases. V gave up 5 bases and J gave up 2 bases; unmatched junction bases: 11. The germline V gene has CDR1 MDHEN and CDR2 SYDVKM. The length of the CDR3 is 16 residues. CDR3 sequence (DNA): TGTGCCAGCAGTACGGCCGGGACAGATACAAACACTGAAGCTTTCTTT. Residues: CASSTAGTDTNTEAFF.

This clonotype appeared many times. The chain is built from TRBV20-1 and TRBJ2-3, with unresolved D. Germline V gene sequence: CDR1 DFQATT, CDR2 SNEGSKA (reference sequence). The length of the CDR3 is 13 residues. Trimming removed 1 base at V and 0 bases at J, with 5 bases between. CDR3 sequence reads: CSARADSTDTQYF. In DNA form, the CDR3 reads TGCAGTGCTAGAGCAGACAGCACAGATACGCAGTATTTT.

This clonotype was detected ten times or more. The V and J genes are TRBV10-3 and TRBJ2-7, with D maybe TRBD2 (6 bases). Trimming cost V 11 bases and J 4 bases, with 18 bases left between them. Germline values: CDR1 ENHRY, CDR2 SYGVKD. The CDR3 totals 13 residues. Here the CDR3 reads CASRGVTSYEQYF. CDR3 sequence (DNA): TGTGCCTCGCGGGGTGTAACATCTTACGAGCAGTACTTC.

This clonotype was recorded at least ten times. This chain links TRBV20-1 with TRBJ2-1, with TRBD2 matching 11 bases. The germline V gene encodes CDR1 DFQATT and CDR2 SNEGSKA (reference sequence). The CDR3 has 15 residues. V dropped 4 bases and J dropped 5; count of bases not matched to a gene: 7. CDR3 in amino acids: CSAISLAGGNNEQFF. Here the CDR3 DNA reads TGCAGTGCTATATCTCTAGCGGGAGGAAACAATGAGCAGTTCTTC.

This clonotype has at least ten counts. This chain connects TRBV7-2 to TRBJ2-1; 10 positions match TRBD2. This CDR3 has 15 amino acids. Germline lookup yields CDR1 SGHTA and CDR2 FQGNSA. The V and J ends lost 2 bases and 7 bases, in that order; junction bases with no gene match: 5. Written as DNA, the CDR3 is TGTGCCAGCAGCTTACTAGCGGGAGTATCAAATGAGCAGTTCTTC. This sequence encodes CASSLLAGVSNEQFF.